The 10 T cell receptor beta chains below were found in one sample sequenced in a study of spatial heterogeneity in lung cancer (dated by TCRdb to between 2017 and 2020). The intended sense of this specimen's time point label: blood at routine non-recurrence follow-up after resection. Whole RNA extracted from tumor and nontumor lung tissue, or from cryopreserved PBMC samples, was used for TCR sequencing without cell sorting. The method was 5' RACE. The reads were generated on a NextSeq 500. TCRdb's own reprocessing of the public reads used fastp at Q25 and MiXCR and kept productive beta chains. Rows with one shared CDR3 protein collapse into an entry with the most common genes and DNA. This sample lists around 120,000 distinct CDR3 sequences; 9.5% to 15% were detected once. 15% to 20% of the sample comes from the top ten. Material: PBMCs, obtained at follow-up. The receptors originated from a male donor with early-stage non-small cell lung cancer.

This chain uses TRBV7-2 with TRBJ2-4; D possibly corresponds to TRBD2 (6 bases). Trimming removed 1 base at V and 2 bases at J, with 9 bases between. CDR3 length: 15 residues. Germline CDR1 is SGHTA and CDR2 is FQGNSA. In DNA, the CDR3 is TGTGCCAGCAGCTTAGATCGGGGGACCAAAAACATTCAGTACTTC. It is translated as CASSLDRGTKNIQYF.

The chain uses TRBV2 and TRBJ1-6; 7 bases align to TRBD1. Germline V gene data show CDR1 as SNHLY and CDR2 as FYNNEI. The V segment lost 7 bases and the J segment 4 bases; nucleotides outside the gene matches: 4. CDR3 length equals 14 residues. The CDR3 spells CASKSRGYNSPLHF. In nucleotides, the CDR3 is TGTGCCAGCAAAAGCAGGGGGTATAATTCACCCCTCCACTTT.

This clonotype was seen many times. The chain couples TRBV4-2 to TRBJ1-5; D remains unclear. The CDR3 is 15 residues long. Per germline, CDR1 LGHNA and CDR2 YNFKEQ. V lost 0 bases to trimming and J lost 1 base, with 7 bases between them. This chain's CDR3 is CASSQDMGSNQPQHF. CDR3 coding DNA: TGTGCCAGCAGCCAAGATATGGGAAGCAATCAGCCCCAGCATTTT.

This clonotype was recorded a few times. The rearrangement joins TRBV9 to TRBJ2-3; 11 nucleotides agree with TRBD2. V trimming: 0 bases; J trimming: 0 bases; junction bases outside the gene matches: 18. This CDR3 has 22 residues. Per the germline V gene, CDR1 is SGDLS and CDR2 is YYNGEE. The CDR3 is CASSVGRSSGGHAITSTDTQYF. CDR3 coding DNA: TGTGCCAGCAGCGTAGGCAGGTCTAGCGGGGGGCACGCAATTACTAGCACAGATACGCAGTATTTT. Full variable domain (outside the CDR3, taken from reference TRBV9 and TRBJ2-3): DSGVTQTPKHLITATGQRVTLRCSPRSGDLSVYWYQQSLDQGLQFLIQYYNGEERAKGNILERFSAQQFPDLHSELNLSSLELGDSALYFCASSVGRSSGGHAITSTDTQYFGPGTRLTVL.

This clonotype was picked up a small number of times. The rearrangement links TRBV5-1 to TRBJ1-3; TRBD1 agrees at 7 bases. CDR3 size: 13 residues. Germline CDR1 and CDR2: SGHRS and YFSETQ. CDR3 protein: CGSTGPSGNTIYF. The CDR3, as DNA: TGCGGCTCGACAGGGCCCTCTGGAAACACCATATATTTT. The whole variable domain, filled in from reference TRBV5-1 and TRBJ1-3, reads KAGVTQTPRYLIKTRGQQVTLSCSPISGHRSVSWYQQTPGQGLQFLFEYFSETQRNKGNFPGRFSGRQFSNSRSEMNVSTLELGDSALYLCGSTGPSGNTIYFGEGSWLTVV.

The V and J genes are TRBV2 and TRBJ1-1; no definite D call. The CDR3 consists of 13 residues. Trimming stripped 7 bases from V and 1 base from J, with 10 bases between. Germline CDR1 is SNHLY and CDR2 is FYNNEI. CDR3 residues: CASTEGENTEAFF. DNA of the CDR3: TGTGCCAGCACCGAAGGCGAGAACACTGAAGCTTTCTTT.

The chain joins TRBV4-3 to TRBJ1-2; TRBD1 aligns across 7 bases. Trimming removed 4 bases from V and 8 bases from J; junction bases left unmatched: 16. From germline, CDR1 is LGHNA and CDR2 YSLEER. The CDR3 has 16 amino acids. The CDR3 here is CASSRAPSGQLQGYTF. The CDR3 nucleotides are TGCGCCAGCAGCCGAGCACCCTCGGGACAGCTCCAAGGCTACACCTTC.

The chain recombines TRBV7-2 with TRBJ1-2, with D perhaps TRBD1 (6 bases). Germline V CDR1 and CDR2: SGHTA, FQGNSA. This CDR3 contains 15 residues. The germline V and J ends were trimmed by 5 bases and 0 bases, with 13 bases remaining between them. Here the CDR3 reads CASSIVHRANYGYTF. CDR3 in DNA: TGTGCCAGCAGCATCGTTCACAGGGCTAACTATGGCTACACCTTC.

This rearrangement joins TRBV20-1 to TRBJ2-5, with D tentatively TRBD1 (5 bases). V was pared by 0 bases and J by 1 base, with 6 bases between. Per the germline V gene, CDR1 is DFQATT and CDR2 is SNEGSKA (reference sequence). This CDR3 contains 13 residues. For the CDR3, the DNA is TGCAGTGCTAGAGAAGGGGCCCAAGAGACCCAGTACTTC. Protein: CSAREGAQETQYF.

This clonotype was detected ten times or more. The chain employs TRBV29-1 and TRBJ1-1, with D perhaps TRBD1 (5 bases). V was shortened by 5 bases and J by 1 base, with 14 bases between the two germline ends. Germline CDR1 reads SQVTM; CDR2 reads ANQGSEA. The CDR3 is 14 amino acids. CDR3 coding DNA: TGCAGCGTTCTAGGGGCGAGGGCGAACACTGAAGCTTTCTTT. It yields the protein CSVLGARANTEAFF.